This TCR beta chain was sequenced in a study of T cell responses to AZD1222 COVID-19 vaccine. Regarding the study as a whole: CD4 TCRs associated with vaccination spanned spike, dominating at 160-218 and 743-854. Of the AZD1222 recipients, only five to seven were seropositive at baseline.

Clones were read by immunoSEQ multiplex PCR, and TCRdb kept only the in-frame ones, dropping some. The sample yields roughly 96,000 clones, 70% to 90% seen once. The V end was cut by 0 bases, the J end by 4 bases, with 5 bases between. The CDR3 covers 13 residues. In germline, CDR1 is SGDLS, CDR2 YYNGEE. As to this clone: Its antigen is as yet unknown.

The rearrangement links TRBV9 to TRBJ2-1; the D is unclear. This specimen consisted of peripheral blood, obtained on day 0 of AZD1222 vaccination. This receptor was obtained from an adult in good health. CDR3: CASSVDAYNEQFF. In nucleotides, the CDR3 is TGTGCCAGCAGCGTAGATGCTTACAATGAGCAGTTCTTC.